This TCR beta chain originates from a study of T cell responses to AZD1222 COVID-19 vaccine. The study, taken as a whole, reports: Increased Spike-specific TCR breadth and depth were observed after two AZD1222 doses.

Note on this clone: Its target is unknown.

Profiled with immunoSEQ multiplex PCR; TCRdb holds only in-frame clones, not every one. The sample shows about 180,000 clones, around 90% of them seen only once. Both about-4-week and about-12-week second-dose recipients were combined. The CDR3 has 14 residues. Germline CDR1 and CDR2: MNHEY and SVGAGI. V was clipped by 2 bases and J by 6 bases, with 14 bases between them. This clonotype originated in an adult who received the AZD1222 COVID-19 vaccine. The input for sequencing was peripheral blood, taken 28 days after the second AZD1222 dose. The chain combines TRBV6-5 with TRBJ2-7, with D possibly called TRBD1 or TRBD2 (6 bases each). CDR3 in DNA: TGTGCCAGCAGTTACCGCCAGGGGAGGAGCGAGCAGTACTTC. Translation gives CASSYRQGRSEQYF.